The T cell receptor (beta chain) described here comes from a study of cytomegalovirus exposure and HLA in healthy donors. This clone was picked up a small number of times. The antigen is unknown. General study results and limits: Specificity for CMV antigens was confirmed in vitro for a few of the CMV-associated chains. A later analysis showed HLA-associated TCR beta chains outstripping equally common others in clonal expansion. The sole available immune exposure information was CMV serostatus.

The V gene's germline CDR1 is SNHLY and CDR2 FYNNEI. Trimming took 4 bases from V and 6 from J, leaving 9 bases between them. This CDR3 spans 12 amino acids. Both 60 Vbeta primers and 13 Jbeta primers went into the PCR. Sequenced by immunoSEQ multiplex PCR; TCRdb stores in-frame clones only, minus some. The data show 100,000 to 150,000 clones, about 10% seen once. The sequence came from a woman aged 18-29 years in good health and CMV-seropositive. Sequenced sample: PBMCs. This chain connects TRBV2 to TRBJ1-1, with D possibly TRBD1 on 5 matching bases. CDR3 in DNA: TGTGCCAGCAGTGGTGGGACTCCTGAAGCTTTCTTT. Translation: CASSGGTPEAFF.